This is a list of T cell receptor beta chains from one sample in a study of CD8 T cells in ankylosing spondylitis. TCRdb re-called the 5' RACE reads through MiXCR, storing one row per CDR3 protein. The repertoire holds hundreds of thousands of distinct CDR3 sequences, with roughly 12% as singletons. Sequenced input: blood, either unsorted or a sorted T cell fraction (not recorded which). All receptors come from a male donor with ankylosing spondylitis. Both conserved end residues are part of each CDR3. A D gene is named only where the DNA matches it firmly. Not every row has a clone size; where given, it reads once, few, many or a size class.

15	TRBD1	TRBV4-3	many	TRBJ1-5	CASSHGWDSYQPQHF	TGCGCCAGCAGCCACGGATGGGACAGCTATCAGCCCCAGCATTTT
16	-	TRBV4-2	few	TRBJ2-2	CASRDPGTANTGELFF	TGTGCCAGCAGGGATCCCGGGACGGCGAACACCGGGGAGCTGTTTTTT
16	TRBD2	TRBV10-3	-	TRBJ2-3	CAISEDGLAGGYTQYF	TGTGCCATCAGTGAAGACGGACTAGCGGGAGGCTATACGCAGTATTTT
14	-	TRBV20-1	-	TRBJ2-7	CSARDTRSSYEQYF	TGCAGTGCCAGAGACACTCGGTCTTCCTACGAGCAGTACTTC
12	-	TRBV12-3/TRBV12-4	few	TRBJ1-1	CASSWVRTEAFF	TGTGCCAGCAGTTGGGTAAGGACTGAAGCTTTCTTT
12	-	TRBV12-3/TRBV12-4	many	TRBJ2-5	CASRFNQETQYF	TGTGCCAGCAGATTTAACCAAGAGACCCAGTACTTC
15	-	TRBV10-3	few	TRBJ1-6	CAISAQTGLGLPLHF	TGTGCCATCAGTGCCCAAACAGGTTTGGGGTTACCCCTCCACTTT
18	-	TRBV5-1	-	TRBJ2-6	CASSLEGLRLSGANVLTF	TGCGCCAGCAGCTTGGAAGGTTTAAGACTCTCTGGGGCCAACGTCCTGACTTTC
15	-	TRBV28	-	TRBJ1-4	CASSGQGPPNEKLFF	TGTGCCAGCAGCGGGCAGGGGCCTCCTAATGAAAAACTGTTTTTT
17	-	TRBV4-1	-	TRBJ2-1	CASSESWGPRSPYPQFF	TGCGCCAGCAGCGAATCTTGGGGTCCTCGGAGCCCTTACCCCCAGTTTTTC
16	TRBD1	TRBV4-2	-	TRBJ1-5	CASSRNEGGEDQPQHF	TGTGCCAGCAGCCGGAACGAAGGGGGCGAAGATCAGCCCCAGCATTTT
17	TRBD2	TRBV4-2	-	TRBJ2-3	CASSTSYTSGSTDTQYF	TGTGCCAGCAGCACGTCTTACACTAGCGGGAGCACAGATACGCAGTATTTT
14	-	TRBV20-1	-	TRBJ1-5	CSASKLGRLQPQHF	TGCAGTGCTAGTAAGTTGGGGCGGCTTCAGCCCCAGCATTTT
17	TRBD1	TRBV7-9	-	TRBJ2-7	CASSSQGWDRFSYEQYF	TGTGCCAGCAGCTCCCAGGGTTGGGACAGGTTCTCCTACGAGCAGTACTTC
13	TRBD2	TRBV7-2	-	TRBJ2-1	CASSFAGGNEQFF	TGTGCCAGCAGCTTTGCGGGGGGGAATGAGCAGTTCTTC
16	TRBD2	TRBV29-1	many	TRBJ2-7	CSVRGLAGGLLYEQYF	TGCAGCGTAAGAGGGCTAGCGGGAGGTCTACTGTACGAGCAGTACTTC
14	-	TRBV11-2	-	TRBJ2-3	CASSRVRPTDTQYF	TGTGCCAGCAGCCGAGTGAGACCGACAGATACGCAGTATTTT
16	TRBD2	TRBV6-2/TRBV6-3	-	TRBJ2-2	CASSPLTSGRTGELFF	TGTGCCAGCAGTCCCCTGACTAGCGGGAGAACCGGGGAGCTGTTTTTT
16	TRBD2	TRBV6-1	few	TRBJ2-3	CASSPWTSAVTDTQYF	TGTGCCAGCAGCCCCTGGACTAGCGCCGTCACAGATACGCAGTATTTT
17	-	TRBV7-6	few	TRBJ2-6	CASRSQGLSSGANVLTF	TGTGCCAGCAGGTCCCAGGGTCTATCATCTGGGGCCAACGTCCTGACTTTC
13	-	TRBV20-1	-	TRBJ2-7	CSAPAPVAYEQYF	TGCAGTGCTCCCGCCCCAGTCGCCTACGAGCAGTACTTC
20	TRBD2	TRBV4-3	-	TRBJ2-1	CASSQDTLAGGPFLRGEQFF	TGCGCCAGCAGCCAAGATACTCTAGCGGGAGGGCCGTTCTTGAGGGGTGAGCAGTTCTTC
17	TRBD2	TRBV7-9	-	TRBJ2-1	CASSPLAGGKRMNEQFF	TGTGCCAGCAGCCCTCTAGCGGGAGGGAAAAGGATGAATGAGCAGTTCTTC
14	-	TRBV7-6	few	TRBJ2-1	CASSPGYSYNEQFF	TGTGCCAGCAGTCCGGGGTACTCCTACAATGAGCAGTTCTTC
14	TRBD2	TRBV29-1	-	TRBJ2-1	CSVYEREAYNEQFF	TGCAGCGTTTATGAGCGGGAGGCCTACAATGAGCAGTTCTTC
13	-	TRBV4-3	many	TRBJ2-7	CASSQPNGGEQYF	TGCGCCAGCAGCCAACCTAACGGGGGCGAGCAGTACTTC
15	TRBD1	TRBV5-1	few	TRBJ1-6	CASSLTGDYNSPLHF	TGCGCCAGCAGCCTGACAGGGGATTATAATTCACCCCTCCACTTT
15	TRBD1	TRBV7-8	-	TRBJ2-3	CASSWDRANTDTQYF	TGTGCCAGCAGCTGGGACAGAGCAAACACAGATACGCAGTATTTT
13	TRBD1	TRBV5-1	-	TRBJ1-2	CASSVDREAVDTF	TGCGCCAGCAGTGTGGACAGGGAGGCAGTCGACACCTTC
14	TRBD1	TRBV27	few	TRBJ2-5	CASSPETGWETQYF	TGTGCCAGCAGTCCCGAGACAGGGTGGGAGACCCAGTACTTC
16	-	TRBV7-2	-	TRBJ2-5	CASSAQGGQPKETQYF	TGTGCCAGCAGCGCCCAAGGCGGACAGCCAAAAGAGACCCAGTACTTC
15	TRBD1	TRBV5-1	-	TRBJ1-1	CASSSTGQGNTEAFF	TGCGCCAGCAGCTCAACTGGACAGGGAAACACTGAAGCTTTCTTT
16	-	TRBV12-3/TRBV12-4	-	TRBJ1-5	CASSLQGLNSNQPQHF	TGTGCCAGCAGTTTGCAGGGGCTCAATAGCAATCAGCCCCAGCATTTT
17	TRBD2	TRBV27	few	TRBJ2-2	CASKGLARFANTGELFF	TGTGCCAGCAAGGGACTAGCCCGGTTCGCGAACACCGGGGAGCTGTTTTTT
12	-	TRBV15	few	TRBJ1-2	CATSSEGYGYTF	TGTGCCACCAGCAGCGAGGGCTATGGCTACACCTTC
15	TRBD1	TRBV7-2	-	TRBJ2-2	CASSSRDSLTGELFF	TGTGCCAGCAGCTCCCGGGACAGCCTCACCGGGGAGCTGTTTTTT
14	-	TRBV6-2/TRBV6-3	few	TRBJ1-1	CASTMDIRNTEAFF	TGTGCCAGCACCATGGACATCAGGAACACTGAAGCTTTCTTT
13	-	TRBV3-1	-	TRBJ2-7	CASSQGGGEGQYF	TGTGCCAGCAGCCAAGGTGGGGGTGAGGGGCAGTACTTC
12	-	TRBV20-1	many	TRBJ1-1	CSVRIENTEAFF	TGCAGTGTAAGGATTGAGAACACTGAAGCTTTCTTT
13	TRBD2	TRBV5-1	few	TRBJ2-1	CASSFTSGSLSFF	TGCGCCAGCAGCTTTACTAGCGGGAGTTTGTCGTTCTTC
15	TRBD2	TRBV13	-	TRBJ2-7	CASFDSGDASYEQYF	TGTGCCAGCTTTGATAGCGGGGATGCTTCCTACGAGCAGTACTTC
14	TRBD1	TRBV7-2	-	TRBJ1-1	CASSFRTGSGKAFF	TGTGCCAGCAGCTTCCGGACAGGCTCAGGGAAAGCTTTCTTT
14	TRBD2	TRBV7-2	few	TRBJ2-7	CASSTRLATYEQYF	TGTGCCAGCAGCACCCGACTAGCCACCTACGAGCAGTACTTC
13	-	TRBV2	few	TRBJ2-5	CASSEDLGETQYF	TGTGCCAGCAGTGAAGACCTCGGCGAGACCCAGTACTTC
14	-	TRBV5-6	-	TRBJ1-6	CASSLVGDNSPLHF	TGTGCCAGCAGCTTGGTTGGCGATAATTCACCCCTCCACTTT
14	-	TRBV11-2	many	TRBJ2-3	CASSLHRGRDTQYF	TGTGCCAGCAGCTTACACCGGGGCAGAGATACGCAGTATTTT
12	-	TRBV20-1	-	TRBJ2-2	CSARSRGGELFF	TGCAGTGCTAGATCTAGGGGCGGGGAGCTGTTTTTT
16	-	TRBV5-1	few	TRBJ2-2	CASSLEGPQRTGELFF	TGCGCCAGCAGCTTGGAAGGACCCCAAAGGACCGGGGAGCTGTTTTTT
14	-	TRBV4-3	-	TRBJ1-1	CASSQVPRYTEAFF	TGCGCCAGCAGCCAAGTTCCCAGGTACACTGAAGCTTTCTTT
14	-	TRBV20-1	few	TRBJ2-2	CSATDAANTGELFF	TGCAGTGCTACCGACGCAGCGAACACCGGGGAGCTGTTTTTT
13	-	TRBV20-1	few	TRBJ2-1	CSSLGLHYNEQFF	TGCAGCTCCCTCGGCCTTCACTACAATGAGCAGTTCTTC
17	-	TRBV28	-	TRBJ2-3	CASSLSPATWGTDTQYF	TGTGCCAGCAGTTTATCGCCGGCAACTTGGGGGACAGATACGCAGTATTTT
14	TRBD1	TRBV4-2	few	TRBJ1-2	CASSSGQPEHGYTF	TGTGCCAGCAGCTCGGGACAGCCAGAGCACGGCTACACCTTC
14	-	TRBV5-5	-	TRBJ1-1	CASSLRVLGTEAFF	TGTGCCAGCAGCTTGAGGGTCCTGGGCACTGAAGCTTTCTTT
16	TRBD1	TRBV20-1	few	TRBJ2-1	CSAIRYSGGSYNEQFF	TGCAGTGCTATACGGTATTCAGGGGGCTCCTACAATGAGCAGTTCTTC
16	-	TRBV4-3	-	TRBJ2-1	CASSPHSGRGNNEQFF	TGCGCCAGCAGCCCCCACTCGGGGAGGGGGAACAATGAGCAGTTCTTC
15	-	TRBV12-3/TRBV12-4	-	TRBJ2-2	CASHKRSANTGELFF	TGTGCCAGTCACAAGCGGAGCGCGAACACCGGGGAGCTGTTTTTT
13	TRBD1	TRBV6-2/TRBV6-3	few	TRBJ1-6	CAGGQDSYSPLHF	TGTGCCGGAGGACAGGACAGTTATTCACCCCTCCACTTT
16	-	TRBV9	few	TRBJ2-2	CASSVKGKGNTGELFF	TGTGCCAGCAGCGTAAAGGGAAAAGGCAACACCGGGGAGCTGTTTTTT